This passage covers 15 T cell receptor beta chains from one sample sequenced in a study of early T cells in non-severe SARS-CoV-2 infection. One entry per CDR3 protein, called by TCRdb with MiXCR from the 5' RACE reads. The sample consists of about 130,000 distinct CDR3 sequences, 15% of them appearing once. Sequencing used whole blood. These receptor sequences come from an adult who was a healthcare worker with PCR-confirmed SARS-CoV-2 infection or an uninfected control (not recorded which).

This clonotype showed up many times. The V call is TRBV19, the J call TRBJ1-5; TRBD1 matches 8 bases. The germline CDR1 and CDR2 sequences are LNHDA and SQIVND (reference sequence). The CDR3 is made up of 14 amino acids. Trimming at V came to 8 bases and at J to 4 bases, leaving 7 bases not matched to a gene. CDR3 loop: CASCRTGSNQPQHF. Written as DNA, the CDR3 is TGTGCCAGTTGCCGGACAGGGAGTAATCAGCCCCAGCATTTT.

This clonotype came up many times. The rearrangement joins TRBV4-1 to TRBJ1-4, with D uncertain. Germline V gene data show CDR1 as MGHRA and CDR2 as YSYEKL. V was trimmed by 6 bases and J by 5 bases, leaving 13 bases between them. The CDR3 has 14 residues. The CDR3 reads CASSPGLLNEKLFF. CDR3 coding DNA: TGCGCCAGCAGTCCCGGACTGTTGAATGAAAAACTGTTTTTT.

This rearrangement joins TRBV29-1 to TRBJ2-7; D may be TRBD1 or TRBD2 (5 bases each). This CDR3 has 11 amino acids. From germline, CDR1 is SQVTM and CDR2 ANQGSEA. V lost 7 bases, J lost 3 bases, and 10 bases lay in between. CDR3 loop: CSALGDYEQYF. CDR3 DNA: TGCAGCGCTTTGGGGGACTACGAGCAGTACTTC.

This clonotype came up many times. The V call is TRBV5-1, the J call TRBJ2-3; D gene unclear. V lost 3 bases to trimming and J lost 4 bases, with 9 bases between them. CDR3 length: 13 residues. CDR1 and CDR2 (germline): SGHRS, YFSETQ. The CDR3 nucleotides read TGCGCCAGCAGCTCGCTTACCTCAGATACGCAGTATTTT. Its protein product is CASSSLTSDTQYF.

This chain joins TRBV3-1 and TRBJ1-1, with no clear D. This CDR3 spans 14 amino acids. Looked up from germline, CDR1 is LGHDT and CDR2 is YNNKEL (reference sequence). V lost 6 bases and J lost 7, with 18 bases in between. The CDR3 is CASRPSGETDEAFF. CDR3 sequence (DNA): TGTGCCAGCAGGCCGAGCGGAGAGACCGATGAAGCTTTCTTT.

Ten or more counts support this clonotype. The chain employs TRBV15 and TRBJ1-1, with 7 positions matching TRBD1. The CDR3 loop spans 14 amino acids. V was clipped by 1 base and J by 5 bases; unmatched bases: 4. In germline, CDR1 is LNHNV, CDR2 YYDKDF (reference sequence). The CDR3 DNA follows: TGTGCCACCAGCAGAGCTGACAGGGCTACTGAAGCTTTCTTT. It translates to CATSRADRATEAFF.

The V and J genes are TRBV5-1 and TRBJ2-1; 7 bases align to TRBD1. Germline trimming cut 1 base from V and 1 base from J; bases unmatched to any gene: 5. Germline lookup yields CDR1 SGHRS and CDR2 YFSETQ. This CDR3 contains 16 residues. This CDR3 is CASSLKGDSSYNEQFF. In DNA form, the CDR3 reads TGCGCCAGCAGCTTGAAAGGGGACAGTTCCTACAATGAGCAGTTCTTC.

The chain recombines TRBV3-1 with TRBJ2-5; maybe TRBD2 (6 bases). The V end lost 0 bases, the J end lost 5 bases, and 10 bases lay between the germline ends. The CDR3 consists of 14 residues. Germline CDR1 reads LGHDT; CDR2 reads YNNKEL (reference sequence). CDR3 protein: CASSQDLAMETQYF. Written as DNA, the CDR3 is TGTGCCAGCAGCCAAGACCTAGCGATGGAGACCCAGTACTTC.

V and J are TRBV12-3 or TRBV12-4 and TRBJ2-5, with 7 bases that match TRBD1. The J segment lost 1 base and the V segment lost 6 bases, leaving 5 bases of the junction unmatched. The CDR3 has 14 residues. CDR3 amino acids: CASRAGQAQETQYF. The CDR3 coding sequence is TGTGCCAGCAGGGCTGGACAGGCCCAAGAGACCCAGTACTTC.

The genes are TRBV6-2 or TRBV6-3 and TRBJ2-7; TRBD2 matches at 9 bases. The CDR3 covers 12 residues. The V gene end was trimmed by 7 bases and the J gene end by 5 bases; junction bases not matched to a gene: 3. The germline CDR1 and CDR2 sequences are MNHEY and SVGEGT. CDR3 residues: CASKRGAHEQYF. The CDR3 nucleotides are TGTGCCAGCAAGCGGGGGGCCCACGAGCAGTACTTC.

This clonotype came up a few times. V is TRBV7-3 and J is TRBJ2-2, with TRBD2 matching 11 bases. Germline values: CDR1 SGHTA, CDR2 FQGTGA. The CDR3 length is 18 residues. V trimming: 4 bases; J trimming: 3 bases; junction bases outside the gene matches: 10. The CDR3 region has the DNA TGTGCCAGCAGCTCCCTAGCTAGCGGGGGGTTCTACACCGGGGAGCTGTTTTTT. Residues: CASSSLASGGFYTGELFF.

The chain recombines TRBV20-1 with TRBJ2-5, with D uncertain. The V gene's germline CDR1 is DFQATT and CDR2 SNEGSKA (reference sequence). The V gene lost 5 bases and the J gene lost 1 base, with 2 bases spanning the gap. CDR3 length equals 10 residues. The CDR3 region has the DNA TGCAGTGCTCGCCAAGAGACCCAGTACTTC. Translating it yields CSARQETQYF.

Ten or more counts support this clonotype. The chain has TRBV5-1 and TRBJ2-1, with TRBD2 matching 9 bases. This CDR3 region has 16 residues. From germline, CDR1 is SGHRS and CDR2 YFSETQ. Trimming took 3 bases from V and 6 from J; bases not matched to a gene: 10. The CDR3 nucleotides read TGCGCCAGCAGCTCCACCGGGACTAGCCCGACCAATGAGCAGTTCTTC. It codes for CASSSTGTSPTNEQFF.

Written as DNA, the CDR3 is TGTGCCATCAGTGTGAAGGGCTACGAGCAGTACTTC. Encoded protein: CAISVKGYEQYF. The chain carries TRBV10-3 and TRBJ2-7; D not certain. V gave up 4 bases and J gave up 3 bases, with 7 bases separating them. This CDR3 has 12 amino acids. The V gene's germline CDR1 is ENHRY and CDR2 SYGVKD.

V usage is TRBV12-3 or TRBV12-4 and J usage is TRBJ2-3, with 8 bases fitting TRBD2. With V trimmed by 7 bases and J by 1 base, 4 bases remained unmatched. The CDR3 covers 14 residues. The CDR3 sequence: CASTRRGGTDTQYF. In nucleotides, the CDR3 is TGTGCCAGCACAAGGCGGGGGGGCACAGATACGCAGTATTTT.